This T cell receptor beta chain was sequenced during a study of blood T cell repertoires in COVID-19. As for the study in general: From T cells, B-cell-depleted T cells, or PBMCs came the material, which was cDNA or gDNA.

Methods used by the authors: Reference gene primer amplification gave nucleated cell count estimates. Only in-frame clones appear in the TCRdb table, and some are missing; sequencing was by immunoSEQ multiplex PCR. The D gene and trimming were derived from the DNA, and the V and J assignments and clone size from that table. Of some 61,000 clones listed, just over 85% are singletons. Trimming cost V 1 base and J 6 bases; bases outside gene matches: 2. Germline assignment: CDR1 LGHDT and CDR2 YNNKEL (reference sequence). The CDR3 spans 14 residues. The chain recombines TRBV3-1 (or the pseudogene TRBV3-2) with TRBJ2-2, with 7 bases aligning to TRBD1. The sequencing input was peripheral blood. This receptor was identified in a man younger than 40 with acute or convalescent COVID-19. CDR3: CASSQGQGSGELFF. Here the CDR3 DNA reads TGTGCCAGCAGCCAAGGACAGGGCTCCGGGGAGCTGTTTTTT.